One sample yielded the 2 T cell receptor beta chains listed below, sequenced in a study of CD8+CD57+ T cells in acquired aplastic anemia. Genomic DNA templated the TCR beta VDJ and CDR3 profiling. Using its own MiXCR run on the reads, TCRdb lists one record per CDR3 protein. The table lists approximately 81,000 distinct CDR3 sequences, more than 40% of them singletons. The sequenced sample was sorted CD4+, CD8+, or CD8+CD57+ T cells (not recorded which) from PBMCs. The receptors originated from a human donor in good health, serving as a control.

This clonotype was detected many times. This chain connects TRBV29-1 to TRBJ2-5; D gene unclear. Trimming left V 3 bases short and J 2 bases short, with 13 bases between. The length of the CDR3 is 14 residues. CDR1 is SQVTM and CDR2 is ANQGSEA in the germline V gene. The CDR3 DNA sequence: TGCAGCGTTGATCTCGCAAGGGAACAAGAGACCCAGTACTTC. Its protein product is CSVDLAREQETQYF.

At least ten counts were recorded for this clonotype. The rearrangement joins TRBV7-2 to TRBJ2-7; no clear D. V was trimmed by 0 bases and J by 7 bases, leaving 16 bases between them. The CDR3 has 15 residues. Germline V gene lookup returns CDR1 SGHTA and CDR2 FQGNSA. CDR3 amino acids: CASSLALTDLREQYF. CDR3 in DNA: TGTGCCAGCAGCTTAGCGCTTACCGACCTACGAGAGCAGTACTTC.